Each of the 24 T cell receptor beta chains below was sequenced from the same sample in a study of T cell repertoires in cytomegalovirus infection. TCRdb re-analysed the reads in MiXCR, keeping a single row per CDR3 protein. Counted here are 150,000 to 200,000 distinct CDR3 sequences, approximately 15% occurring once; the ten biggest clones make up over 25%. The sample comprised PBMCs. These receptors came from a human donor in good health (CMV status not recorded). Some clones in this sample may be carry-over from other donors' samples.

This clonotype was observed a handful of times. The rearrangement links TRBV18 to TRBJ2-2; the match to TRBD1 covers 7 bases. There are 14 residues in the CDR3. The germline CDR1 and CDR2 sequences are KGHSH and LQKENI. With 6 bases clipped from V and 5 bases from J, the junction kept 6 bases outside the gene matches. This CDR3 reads CASSVDRQTGELFF. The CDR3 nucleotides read TGTGCCAGCTCCGTGGACAGGCAAACCGGGGAGCTGTTTTTT.

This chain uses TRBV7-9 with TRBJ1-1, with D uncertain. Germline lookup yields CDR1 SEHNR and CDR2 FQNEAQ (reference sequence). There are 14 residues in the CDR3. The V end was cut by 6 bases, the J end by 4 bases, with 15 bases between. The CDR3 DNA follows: TGTGCCAGCAGTCTCAGCGGGGTTAGCACTGAAGCTTTCTTT. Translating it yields CASSLSGVSTEAFF. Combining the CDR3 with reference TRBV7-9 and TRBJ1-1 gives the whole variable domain DTGVSQNPRHKITKRGQNVTFRCDPISEHNRLYWYRQTLGQGPEFLTYFQNEAQLEKSRLLSDRFSAERPKGSFSTLEIQRTEQGDSAMYLCASSLSGVSTEAFFGQGTRLTVV.

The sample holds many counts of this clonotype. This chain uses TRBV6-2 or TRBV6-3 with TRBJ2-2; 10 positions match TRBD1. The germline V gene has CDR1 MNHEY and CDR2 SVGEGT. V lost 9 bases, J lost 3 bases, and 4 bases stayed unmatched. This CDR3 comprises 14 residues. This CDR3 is CASKTGGDTGELFF. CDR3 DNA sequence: TGTGCCAGTAAGACAGGGGGCGACACCGGGGAGCTGTTTTTT.

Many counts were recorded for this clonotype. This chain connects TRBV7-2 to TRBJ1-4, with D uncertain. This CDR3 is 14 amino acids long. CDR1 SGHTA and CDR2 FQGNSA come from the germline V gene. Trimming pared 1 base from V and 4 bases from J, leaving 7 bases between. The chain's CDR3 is CASSLGTFNEKLFF. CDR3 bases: TGTGCCAGCAGCTTAGGGACCTTTAATGAAAAACTGTTTTTT.

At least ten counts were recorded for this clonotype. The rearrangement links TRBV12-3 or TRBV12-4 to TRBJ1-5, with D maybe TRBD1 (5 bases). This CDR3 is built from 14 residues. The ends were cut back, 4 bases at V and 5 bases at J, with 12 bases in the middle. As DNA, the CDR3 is TGTGCCAGCAGTTCTTATCGGGGGGATCAGCCCCAGCATTTT. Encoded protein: CASSSYRGDQPQHF.

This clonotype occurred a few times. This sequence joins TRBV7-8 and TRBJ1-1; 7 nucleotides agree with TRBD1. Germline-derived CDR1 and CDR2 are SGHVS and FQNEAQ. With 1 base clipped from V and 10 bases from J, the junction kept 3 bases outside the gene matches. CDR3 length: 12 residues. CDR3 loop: CASSLEPGGAFF. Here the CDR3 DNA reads TGTGCCAGCAGCTTAGAACCAGGGGGAGCTTTCTTT.

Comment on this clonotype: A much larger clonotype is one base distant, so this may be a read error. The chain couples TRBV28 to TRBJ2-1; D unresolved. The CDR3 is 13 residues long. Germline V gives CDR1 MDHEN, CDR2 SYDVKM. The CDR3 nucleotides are TGTGCCAGCAGTTTAGGCCCCTTCAATGATCAGTTCTTC. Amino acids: CASSLGPFNDQFF.

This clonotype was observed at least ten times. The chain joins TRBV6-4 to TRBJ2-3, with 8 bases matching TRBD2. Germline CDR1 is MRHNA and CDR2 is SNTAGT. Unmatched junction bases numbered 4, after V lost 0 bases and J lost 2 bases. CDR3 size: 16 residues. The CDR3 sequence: CASSDSAGGPTDTQYF. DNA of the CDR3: TGTGCCAGCAGTGACTCTGCGGGGGGCCCCACAGATACGCAGTATTTT.

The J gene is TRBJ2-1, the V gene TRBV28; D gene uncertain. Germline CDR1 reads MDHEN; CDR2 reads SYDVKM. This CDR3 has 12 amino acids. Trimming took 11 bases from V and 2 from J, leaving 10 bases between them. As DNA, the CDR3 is TGTGCCTCCTATGCTGCCTACAATGAGCAGTTCTTC. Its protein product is CASYAAYNEQFF.

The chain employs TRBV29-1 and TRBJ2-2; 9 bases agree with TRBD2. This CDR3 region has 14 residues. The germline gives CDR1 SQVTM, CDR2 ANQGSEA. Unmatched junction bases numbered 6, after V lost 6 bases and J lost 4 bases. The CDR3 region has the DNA TGCAGCGTCTCAGCGGGAGGCGTCACCGGGGAGCTGTTTTTT. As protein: CSVSAGGVTGELFF.

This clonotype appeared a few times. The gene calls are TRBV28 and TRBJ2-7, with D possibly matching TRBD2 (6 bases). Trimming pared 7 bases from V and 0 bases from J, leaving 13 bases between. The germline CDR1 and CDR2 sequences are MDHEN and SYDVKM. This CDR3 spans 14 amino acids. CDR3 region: CASIQEGSSYEQYF. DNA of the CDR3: TGTGCCAGCATCCAGGAGGGGAGCTCCTACGAGCAGTACTTC.

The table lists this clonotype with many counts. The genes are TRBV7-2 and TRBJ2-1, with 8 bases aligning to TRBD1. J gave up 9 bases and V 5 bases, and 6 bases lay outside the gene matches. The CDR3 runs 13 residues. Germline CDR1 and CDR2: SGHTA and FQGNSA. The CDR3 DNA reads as TGTGCCAGCAGCCCCAGGACAGGGCTTGAGCAGTTCTTC. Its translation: CASSPRTGLEQFF.

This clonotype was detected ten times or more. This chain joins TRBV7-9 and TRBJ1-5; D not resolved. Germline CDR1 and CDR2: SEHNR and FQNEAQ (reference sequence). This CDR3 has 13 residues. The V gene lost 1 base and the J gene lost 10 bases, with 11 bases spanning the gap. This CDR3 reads CASSLDINRPQHF. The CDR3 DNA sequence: TGTGCCAGCAGCTTAGACATCAATCGTCCCCAGCATTTT.

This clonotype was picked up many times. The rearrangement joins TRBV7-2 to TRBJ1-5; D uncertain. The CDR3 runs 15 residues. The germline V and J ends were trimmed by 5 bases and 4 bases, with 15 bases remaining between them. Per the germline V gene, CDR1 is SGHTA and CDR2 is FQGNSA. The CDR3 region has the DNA TGTGCCAGCAGCCCCCAAGGGTTAGGGAATCAGCCCCAGCATTTT. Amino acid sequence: CASSPQGLGNQPQHF. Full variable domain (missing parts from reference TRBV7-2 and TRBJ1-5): GAGVSQSPSNKVTEKGKDVELRCDPISGHTALYWYRQSLGQGLEFLIYFQGNSAPDKSGLPSDRFSAERTGGSVSTLTIQRTQQEDSAVYLCASSPQGLGNQPQHFGDGTRLSIL.

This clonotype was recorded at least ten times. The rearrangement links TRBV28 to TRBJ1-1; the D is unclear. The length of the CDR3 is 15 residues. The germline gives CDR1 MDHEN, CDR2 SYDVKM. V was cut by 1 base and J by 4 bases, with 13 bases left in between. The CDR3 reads CASSLYGSVRTEAFF. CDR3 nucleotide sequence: TGTGCCAGCAGTTTATACGGGTCCGTCCGCACTGAAGCTTTCTTT.

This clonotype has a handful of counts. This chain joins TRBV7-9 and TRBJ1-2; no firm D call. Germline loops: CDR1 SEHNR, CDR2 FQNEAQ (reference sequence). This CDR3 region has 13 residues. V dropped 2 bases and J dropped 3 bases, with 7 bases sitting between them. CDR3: CASSLSLDYGYTF. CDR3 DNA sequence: TGTGCCAGCAGCTTATCTCTGGACTATGGCTACACCTTC.

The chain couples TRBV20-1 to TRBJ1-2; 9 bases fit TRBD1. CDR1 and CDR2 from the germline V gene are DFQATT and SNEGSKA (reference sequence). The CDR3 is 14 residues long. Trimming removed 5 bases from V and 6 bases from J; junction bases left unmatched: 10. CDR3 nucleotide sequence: TGCAGTGCTTTCATACAGGGGGCGCACGATGGCTACACCTTC. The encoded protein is CSAFIQGAHDGYTF.

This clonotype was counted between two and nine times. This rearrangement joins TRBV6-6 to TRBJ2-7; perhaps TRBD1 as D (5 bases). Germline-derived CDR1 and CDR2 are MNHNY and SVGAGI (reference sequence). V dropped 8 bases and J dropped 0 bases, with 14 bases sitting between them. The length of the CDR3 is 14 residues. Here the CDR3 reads CASENRLSSYEQYF. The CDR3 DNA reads TGTGCCAGCGAAAACAGGTTGAGCTCCTACGAGCAGTACTTC.

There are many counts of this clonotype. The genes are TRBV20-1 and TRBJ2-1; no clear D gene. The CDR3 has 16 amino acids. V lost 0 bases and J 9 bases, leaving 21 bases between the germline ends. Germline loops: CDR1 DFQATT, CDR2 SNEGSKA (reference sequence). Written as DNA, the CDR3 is TGCAGTGCTAGAGATCGTCGGGTCTCCCCCCGGATTGAGCAGTTCTTC. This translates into CSARDRRVSPRIEQFF.

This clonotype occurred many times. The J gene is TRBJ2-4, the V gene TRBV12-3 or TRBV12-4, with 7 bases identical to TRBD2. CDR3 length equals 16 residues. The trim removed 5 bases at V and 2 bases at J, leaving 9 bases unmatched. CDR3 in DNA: TGTGCCAGCAGTCCCCGGGGAGGGTCGTCCAAAAACATTCAGTACTTC. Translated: CASSPRGGSSKNIQYF.

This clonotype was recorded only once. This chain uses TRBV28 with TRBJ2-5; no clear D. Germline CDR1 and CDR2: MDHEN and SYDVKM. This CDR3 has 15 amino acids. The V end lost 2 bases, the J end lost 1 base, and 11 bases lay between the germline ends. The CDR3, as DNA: TGTGCCAGCAGTTTAGCCCAGGCGCTCCAAGAGACCCAGTACTTC. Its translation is CASSLAQALQETQYF.

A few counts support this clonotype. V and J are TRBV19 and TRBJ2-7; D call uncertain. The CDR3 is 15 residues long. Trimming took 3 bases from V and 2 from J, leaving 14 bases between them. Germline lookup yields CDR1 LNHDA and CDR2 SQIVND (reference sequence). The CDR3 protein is CASSISVDATYEQYF. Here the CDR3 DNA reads TGTGCCAGTAGTATTTCCGTGGACGCCACCTACGAGCAGTACTTC.

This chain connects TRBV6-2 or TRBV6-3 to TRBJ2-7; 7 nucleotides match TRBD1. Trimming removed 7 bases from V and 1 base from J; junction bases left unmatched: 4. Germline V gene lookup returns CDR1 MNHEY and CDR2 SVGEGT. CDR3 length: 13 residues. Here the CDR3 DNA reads TGTGCCAGCAAAGGGACAGATTCCTACGAGCAGTACTTC. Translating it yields CASKGTDSYEQYF.

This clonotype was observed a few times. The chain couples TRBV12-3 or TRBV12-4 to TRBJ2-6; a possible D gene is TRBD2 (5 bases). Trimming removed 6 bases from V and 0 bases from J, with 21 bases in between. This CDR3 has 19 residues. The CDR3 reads CASRALGERLSSGANVLTF. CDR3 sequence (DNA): TGTGCCAGCAGGGCCCTCGGGGAAAGACTGAGCTCTGGGGCCAACGTCCTGACTTTC.